The 9 T cell receptor beta chains below all came from one sample that was sequenced in a study of Ad26.COV2.S vaccination and SARS-CoV-2 variants. Measured with immunoSEQ multiplex PCR; TCRdb has only the in-frame clones, and not every one. Among fewer than 400,000 clones listed, around nine tenths were seen once. As for treatment: roughly 19 received Ad26.COV2.S at low or high dose, single or two shots; about 5 received placebo; per-sample allocation not given. Material that was analyzed had been drawn on day 63 after the first vaccine or placebo injection. The specimen comprised peripheral blood, sampled in a trial of Ad26.COV2.S vaccine versus placebo. Source of these receptors: a person between 18 and 65 years old who received the Ad26.COV2.S COVID-19 vaccine or a placebo.

CDR3 DNA sequence: TGTGCCAGCAGTACCCGGACAGGCCCCACCTACGAGCAGTACTTC. Translating gives CASSTRTGPTYEQYF. The chain combines TRBV6-5 with TRBJ2-7; 7 bases agree with TRBD1. V lost 5 bases and J lost 2; bases outside the gene matches: 9. From germline, CDR1 is MNHEY and CDR2 SVGAGI. This CDR3 has 15 amino acids.

The CDR3 nucleotides read TGTGCCAGCAGCTTTTACAGGGGGAACACTGAAGCTTTCTTT. This codes for CASSFYRGNTEAFF. V usage is TRBV5-8 and J usage is TRBJ1-1; 7 positions agree with TRBD1. Germline V gene lookup returns CDR1 SGHTS and CDR2 YDEGEE. The CDR3 length is 14 residues. The trim removed 2 bases at V and 1 base at J, leaving 2 bases unmatched.

CDR3 in DNA: TGTGCCAGCAGTTACGCCCAGGGGGTAGGTGGCTACACCTTC. Residues: CASSYAQGVGGYTF. This rearrangement joins TRBV6-5 to TRBJ1-2; 7 bases are a match to TRBD1. The CDR3 totals 14 residues. The junction had 7 bases not matched to a gene; V was cut back by 2 bases and J by 7 bases. The germline gives CDR1 MNHEY, CDR2 SVGAGI.

The chain uses TRBV3-1 (or the pseudogene TRBV3-2) and TRBJ2-3; D is undetermined. Germline-derived CDR1 and CDR2 are LGHDT and YNNKEL (reference sequence). V dropped 1 base and J dropped 5 bases, with 7 bases sitting between them. The CDR3 runs to 13 residues. The CDR3, as DNA: TGTGCCAGCAGCCAAGGTGTTGGAGATACGCAGTATTTT. It encodes CASSQGVGDTQYF.

The rearrangement joins TRBV7-9 to TRBJ1-1, with 7 bases aligning to TRBD1. Germline-derived CDR1 and CDR2 are SEHNR and FQNEAQ (reference sequence). The CDR3 contains 17 residues. V gave up 5 bases and J gave up 5 bases; unmatched junction bases: 17. DNA of the CDR3: TGTGCCAGCAGCCCAGGACAGGCGACGATCGAGGTGACTGAAGCTTTCTTT. Its protein is CASSPGQATIEVTEAFF.

The chain recombines TRBV6-5 with TRBJ2-7, with 10 bases that match TRBD2. The J segment lost 6 bases and the V segment lost 6 bases, leaving 11 bases of the junction unmatched. CDR1 is MNHEY, CDR2 SVGAGI, per germline. This CDR3 spans 15 amino acids. CDR3 amino acids: CASSSWTSGNTEQYF. CDR3 coding DNA: TGTGCCAGCAGCAGTTGGACTAGCGGCAACACCGAGCAGTACTTC.

V is TRBV6-5 and J is TRBJ2-3; D unclear. V was pared by 2 bases and J by 2 bases, with 11 bases between. This CDR3 has 15 residues. The germline gives CDR1 MNHEY, CDR2 SVGAGI. CDR3 in amino acids: CASSYGPANTDTQYF. CDR3 sequence (DNA): TGTGCCAGCAGTTACGGTCCGGCGAACACAGATACGCAGTATTTT.

The rearrangement links TRBV5-5 to TRBJ1-3; TRBD1 aligns across 9 bases. Germline values: CDR1 SGHKS, CDR2 YYEKEE (reference sequence). The CDR3 loop spans 18 amino acids. Unmatched junction bases numbered 9, after V lost 2 bases and J lost 0 bases. This CDR3 reads CASSLLDRGPSSGNTIYF. DNA for the CDR3: TGTGCCAGCAGCTTACTGGACAGGGGCCCTAGCTCTGGAAACACCATATATTTT. Using reference TRBV5-5 and TRBJ1-3 for the parts outside the CDR3, the full variable domain is DAGVTQSPTHLIKTRGQQVTLRCSPISGHKSVSWYQQVLGQGPQFIFQYYEKEERGRGNFPDRFSARQFPNYSSELNVNALLLGDSALYLCASSLLDRGPSSGNTIYFGEGSWLTVV.

The V gene is TRBV7-2, the J gene TRBJ2-7; D is undetermined. Trimming left V 1 base short and J 3 bases short, with 13 bases between. This CDR3 region has 15 residues. Germline CDR1 SGHTA, CDR2 FQGNSA. The CDR3 sequence: CASSLGTTSFYEQYF. Written as DNA, the CDR3 is TGTGCCAGCAGCTTAGGGACCACCTCGTTCTACGAGCAGTACTTC.